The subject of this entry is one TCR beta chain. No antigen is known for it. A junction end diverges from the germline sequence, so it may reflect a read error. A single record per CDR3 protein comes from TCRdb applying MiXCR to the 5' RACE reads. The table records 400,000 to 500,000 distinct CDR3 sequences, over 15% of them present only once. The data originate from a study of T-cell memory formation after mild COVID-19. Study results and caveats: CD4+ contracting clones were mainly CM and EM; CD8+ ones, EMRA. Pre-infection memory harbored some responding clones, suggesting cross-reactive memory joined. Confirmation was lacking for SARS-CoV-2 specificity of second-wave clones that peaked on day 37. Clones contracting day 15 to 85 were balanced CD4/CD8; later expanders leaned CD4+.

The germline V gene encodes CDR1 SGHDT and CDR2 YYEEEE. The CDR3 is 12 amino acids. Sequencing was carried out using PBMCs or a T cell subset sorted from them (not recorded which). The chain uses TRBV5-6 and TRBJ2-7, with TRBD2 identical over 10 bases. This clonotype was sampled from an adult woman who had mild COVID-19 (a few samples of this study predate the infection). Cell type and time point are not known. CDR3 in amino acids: CASSQSLAGVDF. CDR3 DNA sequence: TGTGCCAGCAGCCAATCCCTAGCGGGGGTGGACTTC.